This TCR beta chain is from a study of T cell clonotyping in hematopoietic cell transplantation. Notes on the study in general: At the given depth, recipient repertoires were over 95% de novo clonotypes. Pathologically expanded recipient clonotypes increased progressively from day 30 to day 180 as diversity fell. Graft donor and pretransplant recipient Inverse Simpson Index values predicted broader posttransplant TCR diversity.

CDR1 is ENHRY, CDR2 SYGVKD, per germline. The CDR3 runs 17 residues. The protocol was immunoSEQ multiplex PCR, while the TCRdb copy is restricted to in-frame clones and leaves out a portion. The repertoire holds 30,000 to 45,000 clones, with approximately 88% as singletons. A remark on this clone: Its antigen is not known. The junction departs from germline at one end; a sequencing error may be responsible.

Sequences were obtained from peripheral blood mononuclear cells. This TCR was recovered from a woman aged 40 to 55 in good health. Some clones in this sample may be carry-over from other donors' samples. This sequence joins TRBV10-3 and TRBJ2-6, with D possibly being TRBD1 or TRBD2 (5 bases each). As DNA, the CDR3 is TGTGCCATCAGTACCGGGGCCGACTACTCTGGGGCCAACGTCCTGGCTTTC. This encodes CAISTGADYSGANVLAF.